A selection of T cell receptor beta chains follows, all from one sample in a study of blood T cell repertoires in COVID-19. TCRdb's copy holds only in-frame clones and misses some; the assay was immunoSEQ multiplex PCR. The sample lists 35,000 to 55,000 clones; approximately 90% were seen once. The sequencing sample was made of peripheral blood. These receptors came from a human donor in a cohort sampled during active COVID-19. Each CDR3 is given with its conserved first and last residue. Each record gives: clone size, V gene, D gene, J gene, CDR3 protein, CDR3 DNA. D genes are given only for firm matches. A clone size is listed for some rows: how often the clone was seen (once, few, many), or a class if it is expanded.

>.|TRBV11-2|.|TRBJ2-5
CASSPIWGGRQEETQYF
TGTGCCAGCAGCCCAATCTGGGGGGGGCGTCAGGAAGAGACCCAGTACTTC
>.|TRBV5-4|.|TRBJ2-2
CASSLEPGNTGELFF
TGTGCCAGCAGCTTGGAGCCAGGGAACACCGGGGAGCTGTTTTTT
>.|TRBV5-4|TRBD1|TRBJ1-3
CASSSPNDRVSGNTIYF
TGTGCCAGCAGCTCCCCAAATGACAGGGTATCTGGAAACACCATATATTTT
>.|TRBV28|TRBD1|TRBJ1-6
CASSIFRARTGGAYNSPLHF
TGTGCCAGCAGCATTTTTCGAGCTCGGACAGGGGGCGCCTATAATTCACCCCTCCACTTT
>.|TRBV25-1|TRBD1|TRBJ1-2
CASSELGQGSFYGYTF
TGTGCCAGCAGTGAATTGGGACAGGGTTCTTTCTATGGCTACACCTTC
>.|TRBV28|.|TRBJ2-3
CASYSGVTDTQYF
TGTGCCAGCTATAGCGGCGTCACAGATACGCAGTATTTT
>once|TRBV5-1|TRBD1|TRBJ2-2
CASSVSGTGLTGELFF
TGCGCCAGCAGCGTATCCGGGACAGGGCTAACCGGGGAGCTGTTTTTT
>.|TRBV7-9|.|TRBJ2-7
CASSPAGEQYF
TGTGCCAGCAGCCCCGCGGGCGAGCAGTACTTC
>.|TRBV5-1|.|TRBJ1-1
CASSLNQGTEAFF
TGCGCCAGCAGCTTGAACCAGGGGACTGAAGCTTTCTTT
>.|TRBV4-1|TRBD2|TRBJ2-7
CASSPTGTSGLGADF
TGCGCCAGCAGCCCCACCGGGACTAGCGGGCTCGGGGCGGACTTC
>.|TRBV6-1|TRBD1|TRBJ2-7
CASSEEGSGGYEQYF
TGTGCCAGCAGTGAAGAGGGCTCAGGGGGCTACGAGCAGTACTTC
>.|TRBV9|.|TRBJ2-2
CASSSPRGRRETGELFF
TGTGCCAGCAGCTCCCCCCGAGGAAGGCGCGAAACCGGGGAGCTGTTTTTT
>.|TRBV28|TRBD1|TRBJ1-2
CASSFKGQGLGNGYTF
TGTGCCAGCAGTTTTAAGGGACAGGGATTGGGTAATGGCTACACCTTC
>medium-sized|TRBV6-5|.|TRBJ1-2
CASSYGTYGYTF
TGTGCCAGCAGTTACGGGACTTATGGCTACACCTTC
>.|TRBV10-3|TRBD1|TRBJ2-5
CAISPGTGGVETQYF
TGTGCCATCAGTCCCGGGACAGGGGGTGTAGAGACCCAGTACTTC
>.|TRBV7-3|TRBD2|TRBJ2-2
CASSLKVTSVNTGELFF
TGTGCCAGCAGCTTAAAGGTGACTAGCGTTAACACCGGGGAGCTGTTTTTT
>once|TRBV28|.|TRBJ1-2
CASRTSGAGRDGYTF
TGTGCCAGCAGGACCTCAGGGGCTGGGCGGGATGGCTACACCTTC
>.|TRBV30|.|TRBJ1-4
CAWSPGSYNEKLFF
TGTGCCTGGAGTCCAGGATCGTATAATGAAAAACTGTTTTTT
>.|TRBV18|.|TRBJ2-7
CASSPPHRASYEQYF
TGTGCCAGCTCACCACCCCACAGAGCCTCCTACGAGCAGTACTTC
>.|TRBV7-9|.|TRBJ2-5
CASSLDRRETQYF
TGTGCCAGCAGCTTAGACAGGCGAGAGACCCAGTACTTC
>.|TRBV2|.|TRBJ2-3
CASSFSGSTDTQYF
TGTGCCAGCAGTTTTTCGGGAAGCACAGATACGCAGTATTTT
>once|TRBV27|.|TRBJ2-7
CASSLSSGYFVPEEQYF
TGTGCCAGCAGTTTATCGAGCGGGTATTTTGTACCGGAGGAGCAGTACTTC
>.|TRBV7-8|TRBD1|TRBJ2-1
CASSSQRDSQQFF
TGTGCCAGCAGCTCACAGAGGGACAGCCAGCAGTTCTTC
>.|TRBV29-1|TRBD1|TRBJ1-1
CSVEDRRQGNTEAFF
TGCAGCGTTGAAGATCGGAGACAGGGGAACACTGAAGCTTTCTTT
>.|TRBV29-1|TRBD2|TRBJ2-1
CSVEGLVYNEQFF
TGCAGCGTCGAGGGACTAGTATACAATGAGCAGTTCTTC
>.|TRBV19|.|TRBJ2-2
CASSIGGLGELFF
TGTGCCAGTAGTATCGGGGGTCTCGGGGAGCTGTTTTTT
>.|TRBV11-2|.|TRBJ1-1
CASSLETFAFF
TGTGCCAGCAGCTTAGAGACATTCGCTTTCTTT
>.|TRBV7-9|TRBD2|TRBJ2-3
CASSLAEGRERVTDTQYF
TGTGCCAGCAGCTTAGCAGAGGGGCGGGAGCGTGTCACAGATACGCAGTATTTT
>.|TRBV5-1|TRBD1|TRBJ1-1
CASSLTAGGTEAFF
TGCGCCAGCAGCTTGACAGCAGGGGGCACTGAAGCTTTCTTT
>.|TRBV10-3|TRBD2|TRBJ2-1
CAISETSPSGSYNEQFF
TGTGCCATCAGTGAGACTTCTCCTAGCGGGTCTTACAATGAGCAGTTCTTC
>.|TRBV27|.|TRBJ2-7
CASSLGQSYEQYF
TGTGCCAGCAGTTTAGGACAGTCCTACGAGCAGTACTTC
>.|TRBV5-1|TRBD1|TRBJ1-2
CASSLTGLDGYTF
TGCGCCAGCAGCCTGACAGGGCTGGATGGCTACACCTTC
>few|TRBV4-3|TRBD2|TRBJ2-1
CASSRGLLDNEQFF
TGCGCCAGCAGCCGGGGACTACTTGACAATGAGCAGTTCTTC
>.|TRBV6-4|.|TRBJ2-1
CASAPSPSGGQFF
TGTGCCAGCGCCCCCTCTCCCAGTGGTGGGCAGTTCTTC
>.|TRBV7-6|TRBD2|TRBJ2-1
CASAKVAGAGYNEQFF
TGTGCCAGCGCCAAGGTAGCGGGGGCGGGTTACAATGAGCAGTTCTTC
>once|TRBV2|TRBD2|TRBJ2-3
CASSGIAGDRDTQYF
TGTGCCAGCAGTGGTATAGCGGGGGACAGAGATACGCAGTATTTT
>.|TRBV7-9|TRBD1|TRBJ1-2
CASSFRQGANNYGYTF
TGTGCCAGCAGCTTCCGACAGGGGGCAAATAACTATGGCTACACCTTC
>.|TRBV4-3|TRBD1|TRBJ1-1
CASSRDRGATEAFF
TGCGCCAGCAGCAGGGACAGGGGGGCCACTGAAGCTTTCTTT
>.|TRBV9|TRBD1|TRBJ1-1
CASSPQGTAYTEAFF
TGTGCCAGCTCCCCTCAGGGGACAGCTTACACTGAAGCTTTCTTT
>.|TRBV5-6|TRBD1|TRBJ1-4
CASSFLQGEANEKLFF
TGTGCCAGCAGCTTCCTACAGGGGGAAGCTAATGAAAAACTGTTTTTT
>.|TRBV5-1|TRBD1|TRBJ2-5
CASTGTAQETQYF
TGCGCCAGCACCGGGACAGCACAAGAGACCCAGTACTTC